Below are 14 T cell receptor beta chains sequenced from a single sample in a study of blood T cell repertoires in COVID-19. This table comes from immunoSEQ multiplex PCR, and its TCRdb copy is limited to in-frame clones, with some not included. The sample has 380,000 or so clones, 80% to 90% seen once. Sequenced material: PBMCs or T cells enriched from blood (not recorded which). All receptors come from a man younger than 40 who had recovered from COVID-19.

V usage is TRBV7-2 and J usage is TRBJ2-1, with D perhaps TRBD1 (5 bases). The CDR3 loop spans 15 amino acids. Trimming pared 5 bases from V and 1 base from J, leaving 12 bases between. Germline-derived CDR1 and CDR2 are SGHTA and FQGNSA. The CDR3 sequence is CASSMGRGSYNEQFF. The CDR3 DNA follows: TGTGCCAGCAGCATGGGGCGAGGATCCTACAATGAGCAGTTCTTC.

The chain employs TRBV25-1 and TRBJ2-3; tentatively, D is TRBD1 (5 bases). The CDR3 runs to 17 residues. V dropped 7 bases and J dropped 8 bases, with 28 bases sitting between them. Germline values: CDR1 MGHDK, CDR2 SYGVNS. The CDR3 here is CASIYEMDTALRGTQYF. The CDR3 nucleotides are TGTGCCAGCATTTACGAAATGGACACGGCACTAAGGGGTACGCAGTATTTT.

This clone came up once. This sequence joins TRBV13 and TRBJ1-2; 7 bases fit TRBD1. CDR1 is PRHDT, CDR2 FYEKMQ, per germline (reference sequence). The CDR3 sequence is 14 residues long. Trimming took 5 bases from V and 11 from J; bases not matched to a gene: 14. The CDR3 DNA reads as TGTGCCAGCAGCGTAGTGACAGGGCGCCTTGGGTACACCTTC. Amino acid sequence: CASSVVTGRLGYTF.

CDR3 sequence: CASSHDRDSPLHF. The CDR3 DNA follows: TGTGCCAGCAGCCATGACAGGGATTCACCCCTCCACTTT. J is TRBJ1-6 and V is TRBV27; 7 nucleotides match TRBD1. The CDR3 has 13 amino acids. The germline gives CDR1 MNHEY, CDR2 SMNVEV (reference sequence). Trimming took 6 bases from V and 8 from J; bases not matched to a gene: 4.

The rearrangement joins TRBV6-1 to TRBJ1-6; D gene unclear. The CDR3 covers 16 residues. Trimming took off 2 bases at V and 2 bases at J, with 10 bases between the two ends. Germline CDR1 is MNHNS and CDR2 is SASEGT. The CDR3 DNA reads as TGTGCCAGCAGTGAATTGGGAGCTCCCTATAATTCACCCCTCCACTTT. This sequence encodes CASSELGAPYNSPLHF.

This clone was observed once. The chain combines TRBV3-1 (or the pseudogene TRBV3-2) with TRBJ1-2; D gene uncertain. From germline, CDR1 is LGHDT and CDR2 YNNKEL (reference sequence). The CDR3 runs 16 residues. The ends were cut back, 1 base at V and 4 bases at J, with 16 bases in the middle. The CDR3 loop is CASSQAGRDPIYGYTF. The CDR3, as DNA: TGTGCCAGCAGCCAAGCTGGGCGAGATCCAATCTATGGCTACACCTTC.

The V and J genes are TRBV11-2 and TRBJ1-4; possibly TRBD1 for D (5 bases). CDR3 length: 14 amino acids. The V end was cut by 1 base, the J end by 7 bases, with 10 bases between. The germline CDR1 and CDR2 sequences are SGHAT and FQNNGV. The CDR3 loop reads CASSLGGGSEKLFF. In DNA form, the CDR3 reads TGTGCCAGCAGCTTAGGCGGGGGTTCTGAAAAACTGTTTTTT.

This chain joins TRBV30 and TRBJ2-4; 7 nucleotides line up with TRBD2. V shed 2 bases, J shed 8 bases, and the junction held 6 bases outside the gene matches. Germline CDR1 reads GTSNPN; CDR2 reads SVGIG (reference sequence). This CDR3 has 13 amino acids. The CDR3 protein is CAWSSWAGDIQYF. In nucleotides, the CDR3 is TGTGCCTGGAGTTCCTGGGCGGGGGACATTCAGTACTTC.

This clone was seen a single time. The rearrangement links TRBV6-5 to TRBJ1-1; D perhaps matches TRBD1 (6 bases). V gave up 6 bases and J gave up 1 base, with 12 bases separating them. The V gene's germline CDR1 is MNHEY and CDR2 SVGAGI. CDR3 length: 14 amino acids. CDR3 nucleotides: TGTGCCAGCAGACAAACAGGGCCGAACACTGAAGCTTTCTTT. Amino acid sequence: CASRQTGPNTEAFF.

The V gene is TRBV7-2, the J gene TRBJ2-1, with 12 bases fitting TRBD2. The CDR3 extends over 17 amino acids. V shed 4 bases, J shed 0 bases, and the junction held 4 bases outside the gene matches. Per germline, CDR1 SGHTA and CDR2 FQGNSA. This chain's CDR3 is CASSWLAGGYSYNEQFF. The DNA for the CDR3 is TGTGCCAGCAGCTGGCTAGCGGGGGGGTACTCCTACAATGAGCAGTTCTTC.

The CDR3 loop reads CASRTSGAWRVEQFF. CDR3 DNA sequence: TGTGCCAGCAGAACTTCCGGGGCCTGGAGGGTTGAGCAGTTCTTC. The chain joins TRBV6-5 to TRBJ2-1; possible D gene TRBD2, 6 bases. CDR1 and CDR2 from the germline V gene are MNHEY and SVGAGI. The CDR3 is made up of 15 amino acids. The V gene lost 6 bases and the J gene lost 9 bases, with 21 bases spanning the gap.

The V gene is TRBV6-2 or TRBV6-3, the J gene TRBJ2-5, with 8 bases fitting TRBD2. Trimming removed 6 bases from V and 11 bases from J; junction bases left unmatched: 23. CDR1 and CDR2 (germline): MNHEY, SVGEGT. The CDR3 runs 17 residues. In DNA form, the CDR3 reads TGTGCCAGCAGCCGAGACCTAACCGGGACTAGTTTCTACTCACAGTACTTC. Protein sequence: CASSRDLTGTSFYSQYF.

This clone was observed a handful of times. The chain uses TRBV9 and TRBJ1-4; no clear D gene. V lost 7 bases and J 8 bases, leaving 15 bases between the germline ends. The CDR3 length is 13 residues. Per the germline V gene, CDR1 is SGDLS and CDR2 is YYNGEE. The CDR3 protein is CASSPGLGEKLFF. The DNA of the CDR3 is TGTGCCAGCTCTCCGGGATTGGGGGAAAAACTGTTTTTT.

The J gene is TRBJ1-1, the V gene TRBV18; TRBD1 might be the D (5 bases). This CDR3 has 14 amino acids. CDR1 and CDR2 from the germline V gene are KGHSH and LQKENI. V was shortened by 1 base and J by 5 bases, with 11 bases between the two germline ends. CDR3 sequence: CASSPQSGGTEAFF. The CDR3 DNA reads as TGTGCCAGCTCACCACAATCGGGGGGGACTGAAGCTTTCTTT.